The 5 T cell receptor beta chains given below trace back to one sample, sequenced in a study of T-cell reconstitution after alpha-beta-depleted transplantation in children. Broader study findings: Newly generated T cells supplied most T-cell counts and diversity one year post-transplant.

As it was prepared, the TCRbeta library received unique molecular identifiers. TCRdb independently ran MiXCR on the PCR reads; one entry per CDR3 protein. The data show about 300,000 distinct CDR3 sequences, roughly 7.8% seen once. The antigens for these receptors are not known. Sequencing was performed on peripheral blood, taken 360 days after TCRalphabeta/CD19-depleted stem cell transplant. These receptor sequences come from a female patient aged 2-9 years who had a stem cell transplant for Fanconi anemia, so the T cells may come from the graft donor.

A few counts support this clonotype. This chain uses TRBV7-9 with TRBJ2-5; D might be TRBD2 (6 bases). Germline V gene data show CDR1 as SEHNR and CDR2 as FQNEAQ (reference sequence). The CDR3 is 15 amino acids. V dropped 5 bases and J dropped 5 bases, with 18 bases sitting between them. In nucleotides, the CDR3 is TGTGCCAGCAGCCGACTTGTAGGGGCGGGGGAGACCCAGTACTTC. As protein: CASSRLVGAGETQYF.

This clonotype was observed a handful of times. The chain has TRBV6-1 and TRBJ2-2; 10 positions match TRBD2. With V trimmed by 6 bases and J by 7 bases, 11 bases remained unmatched. The CDR3 is 16 amino acids. Germline lookup yields CDR1 MNHNS and CDR2 SASEGT. The chain's CDR3 is CASRMASGGPRGELFF. CDR3 nucleotide sequence: TGTGCCAGCAGAATGGCTAGCGGGGGACCCCGCGGGGAGCTGTTTTTT.

The J gene is TRBJ2-1, the V gene TRBV20-1; a possible D gene is TRBD2 (6 bases). Germline V gene sequence: CDR1 DFQATT, CDR2 SNEGSKA (reference sequence). Trimming removed 3 bases at V and 7 bases at J, with 16 bases between. The CDR3 has 14 amino acids. Written as DNA, the CDR3 is TGCAGTGCTAGCGGGAGCGCCGACTTTAATGAGCAGTTCTTC. Its translation is CSASGSADFNEQFF.

This clonotype has at least ten counts. J is TRBJ2-3 and V is TRBV12-3 or TRBV12-4; D unclear. V was shortened by 6 bases and J by 4 bases, with 11 bases between the two germline ends. The CDR3 consists of 13 residues. This CDR3 is CASSYTGPDTQYF. The CDR3 DNA follows: TGTGCCAGCAGCTACACTGGGCCAGATACGCAGTATTTT.

This clonotype was seen a handful of times. The J gene is TRBJ1-5, the V gene TRBV12-3 or TRBV12-4, with unresolved D. This CDR3 is 12 amino acids long. V was trimmed by 3 bases and J by 5 bases, leaving 5 bases between them. CDR3 residues: CASSFSHQPQHF. Written as DNA, the CDR3 is TGTGCCAGCAGTTTTTCGCATCAGCCCCAGCATTTT.